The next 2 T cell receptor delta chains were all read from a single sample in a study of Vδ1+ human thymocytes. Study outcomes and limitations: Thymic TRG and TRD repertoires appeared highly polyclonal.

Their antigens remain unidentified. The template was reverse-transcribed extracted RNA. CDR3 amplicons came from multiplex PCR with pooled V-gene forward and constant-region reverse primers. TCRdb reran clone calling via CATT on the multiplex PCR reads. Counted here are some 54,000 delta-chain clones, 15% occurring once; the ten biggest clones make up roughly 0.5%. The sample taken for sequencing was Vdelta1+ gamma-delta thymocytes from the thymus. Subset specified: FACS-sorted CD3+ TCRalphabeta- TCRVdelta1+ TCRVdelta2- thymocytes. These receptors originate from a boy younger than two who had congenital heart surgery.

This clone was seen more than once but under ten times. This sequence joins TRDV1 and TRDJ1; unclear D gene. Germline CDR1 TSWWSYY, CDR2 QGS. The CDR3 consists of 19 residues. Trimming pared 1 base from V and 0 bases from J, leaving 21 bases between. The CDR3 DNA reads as TGTGCTCTTGGGGAACGGTTGCCGCCCGAACTAGAGTACACCGATAAACTCATCTTT. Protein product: CALGERLPPELEYTDKLIF.

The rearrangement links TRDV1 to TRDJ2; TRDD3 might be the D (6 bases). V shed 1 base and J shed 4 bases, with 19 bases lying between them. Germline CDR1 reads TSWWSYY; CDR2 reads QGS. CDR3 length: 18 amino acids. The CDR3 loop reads CALGEPSKTWGPTAQLFF. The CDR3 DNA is TGTGCTCTTGGGGAACCTTCCAAAACTTGGGGGCCGACAGCACAACTCTTCTTT.